The rows below give T cell receptor beta chains drawn from one sample of a study of OX40 agonist ivuxolimab in advanced cancers. Assay used: immunoSEQ multiplex PCR; TCRdb lists only in-frame clones, some missing. The table lists approximately 110,000 clones, roughly 92% of them singletons, with 0.65% to 0.9% in the top ten. This specimen was CD4+ or CD8+ T cells sorted from blood, taken in a trial of the OX40 agonist ivuxolimab. Every receptor here comes from an adult with an advanced solid tumor such as melanoma, head and neck, liver or kidney cancer. Each CDR3 is given with its conserved first and last residue. The order of the fields is V gene, CDR3 length, clone size, D gene, J gene, CDR3 DNA, CDR3 protein. A D gene is named only where the DNA matches it firmly. Rows give clone size only sometimes, using once, few, many, or a class for an expanded clone.

TRBV27,13,.,.,TRBJ1-6,TGTGCCAGCAGTACGGTTGGGGTCTCACCCCTCCACTTT,CASSTVGVSPLHF
TRBV7-2,17,once,.,TRBJ1-4,TGTGCCAGCAGCTTTCAGGGCAACCCGGGCTATAATGAAAAACTGTTTTTT,CASSFQGNPGYNEKLFF
TRBV7-6,13,once,.,TRBJ1-4,TGTGCCAGCAGCCCTCTCGAGCTTGAAAAACTGTTTTTT,CASSPLELEKLFF
TRBV11-3,14,.,TRBD1,TRBJ2-1,TGTGCCAGCAGCTCGAGTTTACAGGGGAATGAGCAGTTCTTC,CASSSSLQGNEQFF
TRBV2,14,.,.,TRBJ1-1,TGTGCCAGCAGTGAAAGGTGGTTGGGCACTGAAGCTTTCTTT,CASSERWLGTEAFF
TRBV9,14,.,.,TRBJ1-4,TGTGCCAGCAGCGTAGCGGGAGCTAATGAAAAACTGTTTTTT,CASSVAGANEKLFF
TRBV6-6,12,.,.,TRBJ1-2,TGTGCCAGCAGTTACCCTGGTAGTGGCTACACCTTC,CASSYPGSGYTF
TRBV7-2,15,.,TRBD2,TRBJ2-1,TGTGCCAGCAGTCAAACTAGCGGGACCTACAATGAGCAGTTCTTC,CASSQTSGTYNEQFF
TRBV30,13,.,TRBD1,TRBJ1-6,TGTGCCTGGGAGGCAGGGGGAAATTCACCCCTCCACTTT,CAWEAGGNSPLHF
TRBV2,14,.,.,TRBJ1-1,TGTGCCAGCAGTGAGATCGGACAGCGGGCTGAAGCTTTCTTT,CASSEIGQRAEAFF
TRBV9,12,.,.,TRBJ2-1,TGTGCCAGCAGCGTCAGATTTGGTGAGCAGTTCTTC,CASSVRFGEQFF
TRBV7-9,15,.,TRBD1,TRBJ1-4,TGTGCCAGCAGCTTTGGGACAGGGGGCGGAGAAAAACTGTTTTTT,CASSFGTGGGEKLFF
TRBV5-1,16,.,.,TRBJ1-4,TGCGCCAGCAGCTTCCTGACAGGAGCAACTAATGAAAAACTGTTTTTT,CASSFLTGATNEKLFF
TRBV19,15,.,TRBD1,TRBJ1-1,TGTGCCAGTAGTATCCTACAGGGGCCGAACACTGAAGCTTTCTTT,CASSILQGPNTEAFF
TRBV21-1,18,.,.,TRBJ2-3,TGTGCCAGCAGCGGAAGGGGACAGCGGGAGTTCGGCACAGATACGCAGTATTTT,CASSGRGQREFGTDTQYF
TRBV15,16,.,TRBD1,TRBJ1-1,TGTGCCACCAGCAGAGATCGAGGGACAGTGGGGCCTGAAGCTTTCTTT,CATSRDRGTVGPEAFF
TRBV18,15,.,.,TRBJ1-5,TGTGCCAGCTCCCCCAGTCAGGGTACAGGGCAGCCCCAGCATTTT,CASSPSQGTGQPQHF
TRBV5-4,15,.,.,TRBJ1-5,TGTGCCAGCAGCTTGAATCCAGATAGCAATCAGCCCCAGCATTTT,CASSLNPDSNQPQHF
TRBV28,13,.,.,TRBJ1-2,TGTGCCAGCAGTTTGGTAGGGTTCAGTGGCTACACCTTC,CASSLVGFSGYTF
TRBV6-1,15,.,TRBD1,TRBJ2-6,TGTGCCAGCAGGCAGGGGGCAAATGGGGCCAACGTCCTGACTTTC,CASRQGANGANVLTF
TRBV5-1,15,.,TRBD1,TRBJ1-1,TGCGCCAGCAGCCGAGTGTCCGACAGGGTCGATCGAGCTTTCTTT,CASSRVSDRVDRAFF
TRBV11-2,14,.,.,TRBJ2-5,TGTGCCAGCAGCTTACAGCTCCGCCCAGAGACCCAGTACTTC,CASSLQLRPETQYF
TRBV11-2,15,.,TRBD1,TRBJ2-7,TGTGCCAGCAGCTCAGGACAGGGCGCTACCTACGAGCAGTACTTC,CASSSGQGATYEQYF
TRBV18,15,.,.,TRBJ1-3,TGTGCCAGCTCACCGGGAAGCTTCTCTGGAAACACCATATATTTT,CASSPGSFSGNTIYF
TRBV18,11,.,.,TRBJ2-1,TGTGCCAGCTCACCGGGGGACCTGCAGTTCTTC,CASSPGDLQFF
TRBV25-1,15,.,.,TRBJ2-3,TGTGCCAGCTCAACGGGAGCGTACGGCACAGATACGCAGTATTTT,CASSTGAYGTDTQYF
TRBV15,15,.,TRBD1,TRBJ1-2,TGTGCCACCAGCAGCCCCTCGGAGGGGGCGATGGGCTACACCTTC,CATSSPSEGAMGYTF
TRBV28,11,.,.,TRBJ1-2,TGTGCCAGCAGTTTCTACGAGGGCTACACCTTC,CASSFYEGYTF
TRBV9,13,.,.,TRBJ2-4,TGTGCCAGCAGCGTAGAACAGCTGGACATTCAGTACTTC,CASSVEQLDIQYF
TRBV30,13,.,.,TRBJ1-1,TGTGCCTGGAGTGGACAGATGAACACTGAAGCTTTCTTT,CAWSGQMNTEAFF
TRBV5-4,16,.,.,TRBJ1-1,TGTGCCAGCACCTTCGGGGGGGGCCAGCTTAACACTGAAGCTTTCTTT,CASTFGGGQLNTEAFF
TRBV14,12,.,.,TRBJ2-4,TGTGCCAGCAGCCAAGAGCGTAACATTCAGTACTTC,CASSQERNIQYF
TRBV18,14,.,TRBD1,TRBJ1-2,TGTGCCAGCTCACAAGGACAGGGGGCAGTTGGCTACACCTTC,CASSQGQGAVGYTF
TRBV28,15,.,.,TRBJ1-4,TGTGCCAGCAGTTGGTCCAGGGAGGGTAATGAAAAACTGTTTTTT,CASSWSREGNEKLFF
TRBV9,15,.,TRBD1,TRBJ1-1,TGTGCCAGCAGCGTTGGGAGACAGGGGAACACTGAAGCTTTCTTT,CASSVGRQGNTEAFF
TRBV5-1,15,.,TRBD1,TRBJ2-5,TGCGCCAGCAGCTTGTTGGGACAGTCGGAAGAGACCCAGTACTTC,CASSLLGQSEETQYF
TRBV9,17,.,.,TRBJ2-5,TGTGCCAGCAGCGTAGCTATACCGGGGGCCCTCCAAGAGACCCAGTACTTC,CASSVAIPGALQETQYF
TRBV28,15,.,.,TRBJ1-1,TGTGCCAGCAGTTCCCAGCCCGGGTTGAACACTGAAGCTTTCTTT,CASSSQPGLNTEAFF
TRBV6-5,15,once,TRBD1,TRBJ2-7,TGTGCCAGCAGTCCCGGGACAGGGTCTACCTACGAGCAGTACTTC,CASSPGTGSTYEQYF
TRBV6-5,15,.,TRBD1,TRBJ2-2,TGTGCCAGCACCGAAGGGACAGGACACACCGGGGAGCTGTTTTTT,CASTEGTGHTGELFF
TRBV9,13,.,.,TRBJ1-2,TGTGCCAGCAGCGTAGGGGGGGACTATGGCTACACCTTC,CASSVGGDYGYTF